Listed below are T cell receptor beta chains from one sample, sequenced in a study of identical twins. Using its own MiXCR run on the 5' RACE reads, TCRdb lists one record per CDR3 protein. The data show around 1.7 million distinct CDR3 sequences, about 32% seen once. Sample: cord blood. Every receptor here comes from a newborn girl in good health. Each CDR3 is given with its conserved first and last residue. Fields, in order: clone size, V gene, J gene, CDR3 length, D gene, CDR3 protein, CDR3 DNA. The D gene is left open where the match is weak. Size is stated for part of the rows, as once, few or many counts, or as a class when the clone is expanded.

size: few
V: TRBV5-1
J: TRBJ1-1
length: 15
D: NA
CDR3: CASSSGAVGDTEAFF
DNA: TGCGCCAGCAGCTCGGGGGCGGTTGGGGACACTGAAGCTTTCTTT

size: NA
V: TRBV28
J: TRBJ1-1
length: 16
D: TRBD1
CDR3: CASSLGTGGVNTEAFF
DNA: TGTGCCAGCAGTTTAGGGACAGGGGGGGTGAACACTGAAGCTTTCTTT

size: NA
V: TRBV5-1
J: TRBJ2-3
length: 16
D: NA
CDR3: CASNLSLIGGVDTQYF
DNA: TGCGCCAGCAACCTCTCCCTTATAGGGGGGGTAGATACGCAGTATTTT

size: NA
V: TRBV20-1
J: TRBJ2-7
length: 14
D: TRBD2
CDR3: CSAKVAGASYEQYF
DNA: TGCAGTGCTAAAGTAGCGGGGGCGTCCTACGAGCAGTACTTC

size: NA
V: TRBV7-8
J: TRBJ2-7
length: 15
D: TRBD1
CDR3: CASSLIGQGLYEQYF
DNA: TGTGCCAGCAGCTTAATTGGACAGGGCCTCTACGAGCAGTACTTC

size: few
V: TRBV7-9
J: TRBJ2-1
length: 12
D: NA
CDR3: CASSSNPGQQFF
DNA: TGTGCCAGCAGCTCGAATCCGGGACAGCAGTTCTTC

size: few
V: TRBV14
J: TRBJ1-2
length: 15
D: NA
CDR3: CASSQEGMRLGGYTF
DNA: TGTGCCAGCAGCCAAGAGGGCATGCGGCTGGGTGGCTACACCTTC

size: NA
V: TRBV4-1
J: TRBJ1-1
length: 13
D: NA
CDR3: CASSQELRREAFF
DNA: TGCGCCAGCAGCCAGGAATTGAGAAGGGAAGCTTTCTTT

size: NA
V: TRBV11-2
J: TRBJ2-3
length: 17
D: NA
CDR3: CASSLNRRAGGTDTQYF
DNA: TGTGCCAGCAGCTTAAATCGAAGGGCAGGGGGCACAGATACGCAGTATTTT

size: NA
V: TRBV12-3/TRBV12-4
J: TRBJ2-7
length: 11
D: NA
CDR3: CASSQNLEQYF
DNA: TGTGCCAGCAGTCAGAACCTTGAGCAGTACTTC

size: few
V: TRBV2
J: TRBJ1-5
length: 15
D: NA
CDR3: CASSEEKVRNQPQHF
DNA: TGTGCCAGCAGTGAAGAAAAAGTCAGAAATCAGCCCCAGCATTTT

size: few
V: TRBV9
J: TRBJ2-1
length: 15
D: TRBD2
CDR3: CASSVGTSGLGEQFF
DNA: TGTGCCAGCAGCGTAGGGACTAGCGGGCTGGGAGAGCAGTTCTTC

size: NA
V: TRBV6-1
J: TRBJ1-1
length: 14
D: NA
CDR3: CASSVQAMNTEAFF
DNA: TGTGCCAGCAGTGTCCAAGCCATGAACACTGAAGCTTTCTTT

size: few
V: TRBV4-2
J: TRBJ1-5
length: 17
D: NA
CDR3: CASSQSGRAGSNQPQHF
DNA: TGTGCCAGCAGCCAAAGCGGGAGGGCAGGCAGCAATCAGCCCCAGCATTTT

size: NA
V: TRBV20-1
J: TRBJ1-4
length: 13
D: NA
CDR3: CSAHHGPREKLFF
DNA: TGCAGTGCCCACCATGGGCCCCGAGAAAAACTGTTTTTT

size: NA
V: TRBV7-2
J: TRBJ2-3
length: 14
D: TRBD1
CDR3: CASSPETGGDTQYF
DNA: TGTGCCAGTAGCCCAGAGACAGGGGGGGATACGCAGTATTTT

size: NA
V: TRBV10-3
J: TRBJ2-1
length: 12
D: NA
CDR3: CAISDPANEQFF
DNA: TGTGCCATCAGTGATCCCGCCAATGAGCAGTTCTTC

size: few
V: TRBV21-1
J: TRBJ2-5
length: 15
D: NA
CDR3: CASSFQGERGETQYF
DNA: TGTGCCAGCAGCTTCCAGGGAGAGAGGGGAGAGACCCAGTACTTC

size: NA
V: TRBV5-1
J: TRBJ1-4
length: 13
D: NA
CDR3: CASSLGSTDKLFF
DNA: TGCGCCAGCAGCTTGGGTTCGACGGATAAACTGTTTTTT

size: NA
V: TRBV2
J: TRBJ2-5
length: 14
D: NA
CDR3: CASSEARKQETQYF
DNA: TGTGCCAGCAGTGAAGCACGGAAACAAGAGACCCAGTACTTC

size: NA
V: TRBV5-6
J: TRBJ2-1
length: 16
D: TRBD1
CDR3: CASSRTGHRGYNEQFF
DNA: TGTGCCAGCAGCAGGACAGGGCACAGAGGCTACAATGAGCAGTTCTTC

size: few
V: TRBV20-1
J: TRBJ1-2
length: 11
D: NA
CDR3: CSAREGWGYTF
DNA: TGCAGTGCTAGGGAGGGGTGGGGCTACACCTTC

size: NA
V: TRBV20-1
J: TRBJ2-6
length: 15
D: NA
CDR3: CSARGQNSGASVLTF
DNA: TGCAGTGCTAGAGGCCAAAACTCTGGGGCCAGCGTCCTGACTTTC

size: few
V: TRBV3-1
J: TRBJ2-1
length: 16
D: TRBD2
CDR3: CASSELAGRKNNEQFF
DNA: TGTGCCAGCAGCGAACTAGCGGGAAGGAAGAACAATGAGCAGTTCTTC

size: few
V: TRBV14
J: TRBJ2-3
length: 16
D: TRBD1
CDR3: CASSHYEGAHTDTQYF
DNA: TGTGCCAGCAGCCATTACGAGGGGGCACACACAGATACGCAGTATTTT

size: NA
V: TRBV28
J: TRBJ2-6
length: 15
D: NA
CDR3: CASSRQLSGANVLTF
DNA: TGTGCCAGCAGTCGACAGCTCTCTGGGGCCAACGTCCTGACTTTC

size: NA
V: TRBV7-2
J: TRBJ2-7
length: 16
D: TRBD2
CDR3: CASSATSASAHYEQYF
DNA: TGTGCCAGCAGCGCAACTAGCGCCTCCGCCCACTACGAGCAGTACTTC

size: NA
V: TRBV27
J: TRBJ2-2
length: 14
D: NA
CDR3: CASSSHRGTGELFF
DNA: TGTGCCAGCAGTTCCCACCGTGGGACCGGGGAGCTGTTTTTT

size: NA
V: TRBV7-9
J: TRBJ2-1
length: 13
D: NA
CDR3: CASSLSEYNEQFF
DNA: TGTGCCAGCAGCTTATCGGAGTACAATGAGCAGTTCTTC

size: few
V: TRBV28
J: TRBJ2-1
length: 13
D: NA
CDR3: CASSLYVLGEQFF
DNA: TGTGCCAGCAGTTTATACGTCCTAGGTGAGCAGTTCTTC

size: NA
V: TRBV7-2
J: TRBJ1-1
length: 17
D: NA
CDR3: CASSLGGRWVGDTEAFF
DNA: TGTGCCAGCAGCTTAGGGGGGCGTTGGGTAGGGGACACTGAAGCTTTCTTT

size: NA
V: TRBV24-1
J: TRBJ2-3
length: 13
D: NA
CDR3: CATSDALGDTQYF
DNA: TGTGCCACCAGTGATGCCTTGGGAGATACGCAGTATTTT